These T cell receptor beta chains were read from a single sample in a study of blood T cell repertoires in COVID-19. Measured with immunoSEQ multiplex PCR; TCRdb has only the in-frame clones, and not every one. The data show about 430,000 clones, roughly 84% seen once. Sequenced sample: PBMCs or T cells enriched from blood (not recorded which). The receptor set was obtained from a woman aged 18-30 years who had been exposed to COVID-19. CDR3s include the opening cysteine and the closing phenylalanine or tryptophan. Fields, in order: D gene, J gene, clone size, V gene, CDR3 DNA, CDR3 protein. The D gene is left open where the match is weak. The size entry is marked missing in some rows and otherwise reads once, few, many or a size class.

>TRBD1|TRBJ2-7|.|TRBV3-1/TRBV3-2
TGTGCCAGCAGCCCAGACAGGGGGATAGGCGAGCAGTACTTC
CASSPDRGIGEQYF
>.|TRBJ2-5|.|TRBV5-6
TGTGCCAGCAGCTTTGTTCGCGCGTACCAAGAGACCCAGTACTTC
CASSFVRAYQETQYF
>.|TRBJ2-7|.|TRBV2
TGTGCCAGCAGGTACATCGTGGGGAGCTCCTACGAGCAGTACTTC
CASRYIVGSSYEQYF
>.|TRBJ2-5|.|TRBV6-5
TGTGCCAGCACCAGCGGGACAAAAGAGACCCAGTACTTC
CASTSGTKETQYF
>TRBD1|TRBJ2-1|.|TRBV28
TGTGCCAGCAGGACGACAGGGGGGAGCGATGAGCAGTTCTTC
CASRTTGGSDEQFF
>TRBD1|TRBJ2-7|.|TRBV28
TGTGCCAGCAGTGCGACAGGGGGCAAGAACGAGCAGTACTTC
CASSATGGKNEQYF
>TRBD1|TRBJ1-4|.|TRBV19
TGTGCCAGCAGCAGGGGGACAGAGAATGAAAAACTGTTTTTT
CASSRGTENEKLFF
>TRBD2|TRBJ2-1|.|TRBV7-3
TGTGCCAGCAGCTTCGGACTAGCGGGGGCCTATGAGCAGTTCTTC
CASSFGLAGAYEQFF
>.|TRBJ2-5|.|TRBV29-1
TGCAGCGAGAAATCCGGGGAGACCCAGTACTTC
CSEKSGETQYF
>.|TRBJ1-2|once|TRBV5-1
TGCGCCAGCAGCTTAGATCTAGTCTATGGCTACACCTTC
CASSLDLVYGYTF
>TRBD2|TRBJ2-3|.|TRBV18
TGTGCCAGCTCACCTAACGTTCCGGGACTAGCGATGGCAGATACGCAGTATTTT
CASSPNVPGLAMADTQYF
>TRBD1|TRBJ1-2|few|TRBV12-3/TRBV12-4
TGTGCCAGCAGTCCGGACAGGAACTATGGCTACACCTTC
CASSPDRNYGYTF
>.|TRBJ2-1|once|TRBV5-1
TGCGCCAGCAGCTTGGTAGGACAGAGCTCCTACAATGAGCAGTTCTTC
CASSLVGQSSYNEQFF
>.|TRBJ1-5|.|TRBV4-3
TGCGCCAGCAGCCAAGATTTGAGAATCGATCAGCCCCAGCATTTT
CASSQDLRIDQPQHF
>.|TRBJ1-1|.|TRBV11-1
TGTGCCAGCAGCTTAGGACAGGCGAACACTGAAGCTTTCTTT
CASSLGQANTEAFF
>TRBD1|TRBJ1-2|.|TRBV14
TGTGCCAGCAGCTACACAGGGGGACCCGCCGGCTACACCTTC
CASSYTGGPAGYTF